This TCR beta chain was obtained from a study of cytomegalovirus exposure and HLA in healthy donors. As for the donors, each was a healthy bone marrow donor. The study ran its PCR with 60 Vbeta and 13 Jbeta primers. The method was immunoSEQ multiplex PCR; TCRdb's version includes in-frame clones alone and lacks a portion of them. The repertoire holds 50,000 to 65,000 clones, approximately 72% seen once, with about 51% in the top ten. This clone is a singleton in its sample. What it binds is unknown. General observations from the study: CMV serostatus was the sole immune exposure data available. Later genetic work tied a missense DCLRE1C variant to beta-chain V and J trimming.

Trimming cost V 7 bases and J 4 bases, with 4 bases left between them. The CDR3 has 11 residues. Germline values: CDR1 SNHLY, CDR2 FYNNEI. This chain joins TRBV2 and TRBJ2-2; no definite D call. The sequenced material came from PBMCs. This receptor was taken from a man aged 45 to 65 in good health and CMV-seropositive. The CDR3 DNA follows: TGTGCCAGCAAGCTCACCGGGGAGCTGTTTTTT. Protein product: CASKLTGELFF.